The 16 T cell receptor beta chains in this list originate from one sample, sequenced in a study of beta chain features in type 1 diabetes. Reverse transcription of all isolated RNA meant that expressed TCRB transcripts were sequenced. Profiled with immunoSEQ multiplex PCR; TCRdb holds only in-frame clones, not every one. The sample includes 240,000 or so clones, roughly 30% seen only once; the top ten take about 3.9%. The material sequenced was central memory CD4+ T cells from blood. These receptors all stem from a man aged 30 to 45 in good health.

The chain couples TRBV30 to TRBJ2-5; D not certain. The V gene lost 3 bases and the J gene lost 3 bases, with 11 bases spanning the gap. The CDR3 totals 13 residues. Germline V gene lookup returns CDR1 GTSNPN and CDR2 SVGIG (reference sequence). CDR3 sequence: CAWSASWEETQYF. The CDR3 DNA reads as TGTGCCTGGAGCGCTAGTTGGGAAGAGACCCAGTACTTC.

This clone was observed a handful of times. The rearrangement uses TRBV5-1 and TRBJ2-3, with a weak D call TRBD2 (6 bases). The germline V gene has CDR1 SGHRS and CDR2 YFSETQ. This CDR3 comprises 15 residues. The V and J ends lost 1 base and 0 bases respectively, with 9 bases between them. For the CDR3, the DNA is TGCGCCAGCAGCTTGAGCGGGTATAGCACAGATACGCAGTATTTT. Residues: CASSLSGYSTDTQYF.

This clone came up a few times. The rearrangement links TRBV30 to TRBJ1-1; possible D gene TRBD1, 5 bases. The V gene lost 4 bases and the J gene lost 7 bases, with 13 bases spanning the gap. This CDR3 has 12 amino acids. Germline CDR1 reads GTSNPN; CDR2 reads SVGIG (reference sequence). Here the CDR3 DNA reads TGTGCCTGGAATCGACAGAGACTTGAAGCTTTCTTT. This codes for CAWNRQRLEAFF.

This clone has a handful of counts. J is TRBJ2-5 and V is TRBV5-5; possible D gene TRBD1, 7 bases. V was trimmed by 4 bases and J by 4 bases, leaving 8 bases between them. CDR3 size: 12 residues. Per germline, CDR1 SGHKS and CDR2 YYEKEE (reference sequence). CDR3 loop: CASSQGGETQYF. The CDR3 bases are TGTGCCAGCAGCCAGGGGGGAGAGACCCAGTACTTC.

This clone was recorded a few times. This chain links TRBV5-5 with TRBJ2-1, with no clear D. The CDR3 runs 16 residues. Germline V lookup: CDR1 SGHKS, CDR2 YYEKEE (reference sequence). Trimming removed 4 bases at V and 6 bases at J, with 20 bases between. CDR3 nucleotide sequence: TGTGCCAGCAGCCCAACAACTGCCGGTTGGGGCAATGAGCAGTTCTTC. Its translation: CASSPTTAGWGNEQFF.

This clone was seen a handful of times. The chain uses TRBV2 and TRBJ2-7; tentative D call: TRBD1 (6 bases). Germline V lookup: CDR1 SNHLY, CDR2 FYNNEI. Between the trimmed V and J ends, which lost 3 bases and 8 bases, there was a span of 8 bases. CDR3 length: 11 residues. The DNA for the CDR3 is TGTGCCAGCAGTGACAGGGACAAGCAGTACTTC. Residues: CASSDRDKQYF. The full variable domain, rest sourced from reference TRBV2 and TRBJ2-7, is EPEVTQTPSHQVTQMGQEVILRCVPISNHLYFYWYRQILGQKVEFLVSFYNNEISEKSEIFDDQFSVERPDGSNFTLKIRSTKLEDSAMYFCASSDRDKQYFGPGTRLTVT.

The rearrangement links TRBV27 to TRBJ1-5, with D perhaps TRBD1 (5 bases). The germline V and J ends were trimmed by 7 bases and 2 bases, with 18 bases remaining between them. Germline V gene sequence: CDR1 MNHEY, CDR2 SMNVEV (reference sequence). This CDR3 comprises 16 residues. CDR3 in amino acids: CASNLPGAWGNQPQHF. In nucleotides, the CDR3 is TGTGCCAGCAACCTCCCTGGGGCTTGGGGCAATCAGCCCCAGCATTTT.

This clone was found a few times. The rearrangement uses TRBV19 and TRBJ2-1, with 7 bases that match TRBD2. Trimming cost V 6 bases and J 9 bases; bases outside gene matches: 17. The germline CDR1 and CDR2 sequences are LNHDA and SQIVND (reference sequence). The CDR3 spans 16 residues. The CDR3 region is CASSPTLSREKSEQFF. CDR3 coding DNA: TGTGCCAGTAGCCCCACCTTGTCGCGGGAGAAGAGTGAGCAGTTCTTC. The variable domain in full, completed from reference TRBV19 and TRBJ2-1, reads DGGITQSPKYLFRKEGQNVTLSCEQNLNHDAMYWYRQDPGQGLRLIYYSQIVNDFQKGDIAEGYSVSREKKESFPLTVTSAQKNPTAFYLCASSPTLSREKSEQFFGPGTRLTVL.

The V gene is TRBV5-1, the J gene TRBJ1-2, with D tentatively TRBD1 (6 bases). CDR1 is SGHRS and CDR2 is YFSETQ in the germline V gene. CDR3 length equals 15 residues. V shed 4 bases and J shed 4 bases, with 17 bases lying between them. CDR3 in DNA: TGCGCCAGCAGCCTGGGAATGACAGGCGGCTATGGCTACACCTTC. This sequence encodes CASSLGMTGGYGYTF. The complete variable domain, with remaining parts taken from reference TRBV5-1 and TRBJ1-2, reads KAGVTQTPRYLIKTRGQQVTLSCSPISGHRSVSWYQQTPGQGLQFLFEYFSETQRNKGNFPGRFSGRQFSNSRSEMNVSTLELGDSALYLCASSLGMTGGYGYTFGSGTRLTVV.

The CDR3 DNA sequence: TGTGCCACCAGCAGACAGAGCGGGGGCTCCTACGAGCAGTACTTC. It specifies CATSRQSGGSYEQYF. The chain employs TRBV15 and TRBJ2-7, with 8 nucleotides matching TRBD2. The germline CDR1 and CDR2 sequences are LNHNV and YYDKDF (reference sequence). The ends lost 2 bases at V and 0 bases at J; junction bases unmatched: 3. The CDR3 has 15 residues.

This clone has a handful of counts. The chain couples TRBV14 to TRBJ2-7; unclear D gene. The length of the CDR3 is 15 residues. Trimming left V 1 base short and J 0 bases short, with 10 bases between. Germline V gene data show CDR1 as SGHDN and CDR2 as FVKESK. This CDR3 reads CASSQASAASYEQYF. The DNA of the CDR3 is TGTGCCAGCAGCCAAGCTTCAGCAGCCTCCTACGAGCAGTACTTC.

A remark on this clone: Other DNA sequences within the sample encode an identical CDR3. This CDR3 reads CASSDLRRQGIAEAFF. The DNA for the CDR3 is TGTGCCAGCAGTGATTTACGTCGGCAGGGGATAGCTGAAGCTTTCTTT. The chain joins TRBV25-1 to TRBJ1-1, with D possibly matching TRBD1 (6 bases). Trimming took off 3 bases at V and 6 bases at J, with 20 bases between the two ends. The germline CDR1 and CDR2 sequences are MGHDK and SYGVNS. There are 16 residues in the CDR3.

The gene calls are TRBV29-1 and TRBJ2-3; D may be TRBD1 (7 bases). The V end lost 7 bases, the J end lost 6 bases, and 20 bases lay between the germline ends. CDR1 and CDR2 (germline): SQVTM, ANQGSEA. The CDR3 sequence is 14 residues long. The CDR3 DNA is TGCAGCGGTCAGGGGGAGGTCGGGTGGGATACGCAGTATTTT. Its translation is CSGQGEVGWDTQYF.

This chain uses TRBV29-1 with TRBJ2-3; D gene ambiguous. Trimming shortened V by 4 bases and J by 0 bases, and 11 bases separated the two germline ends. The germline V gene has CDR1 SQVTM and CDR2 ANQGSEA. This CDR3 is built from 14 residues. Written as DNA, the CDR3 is TGCAGCGTTGCGGGCGACGGTAGCACAGATACGCAGTATTTT. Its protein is CSVAGDGSTDTQYF.

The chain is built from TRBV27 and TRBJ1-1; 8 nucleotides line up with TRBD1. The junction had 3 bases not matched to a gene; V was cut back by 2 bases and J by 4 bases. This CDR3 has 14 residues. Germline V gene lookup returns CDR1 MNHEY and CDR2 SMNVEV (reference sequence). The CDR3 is CASSLRTGTTEAFF. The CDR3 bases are TGTGCCAGCAGTTTAAGGACAGGGACCACTGAAGCTTTCTTT.

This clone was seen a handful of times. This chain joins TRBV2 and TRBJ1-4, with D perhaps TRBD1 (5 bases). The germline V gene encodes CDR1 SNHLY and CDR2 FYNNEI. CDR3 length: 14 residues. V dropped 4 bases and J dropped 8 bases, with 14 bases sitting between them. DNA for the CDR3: TGTGCCAGCAGTGTAGTTCAGGGTATCGAAAAACTGTTTTTT. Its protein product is CASSVVQGIEKLFF.